These T cell receptor beta chains were read from a single sample in a study of CD8 T cells in Susac syndrome. TCRdb fed the immunoSEQ multiplex PCR reads into MiXCR, producing one record per CDR3 protein. Seen here are about 250,000 distinct CDR3 sequences, 80% to 95% observed once, and the top ten hold around 0.07%. The source material was CD4+ T cells from PBMCs. The receptors come from a human donor with multiple sclerosis. Both conserved end residues are part of each CDR3. Each record gives: V gene, clone size, D gene, J gene, CDR3 protein, CDR3 DNA. D genes are given only for firm matches. Rows may omit the clone size; those that give it use once, few, many or a size class.

TRBV12-3/TRBV12-4	.	TRBD2	TRBJ2-1	CASSLASGRNEQFF	TGTGCCAGCAGTTTAGCTAGCGGGAGAAATGAGCAGTTCTTC
TRBV29-1	.	.	TRBJ1-3	CSAVGARGSGNTIYF	TGCAGCGCCGTAGGAGCGAGGGGCTCTGGAAACACCATATATTTT
TRBV5-4	once	TRBD2	TRBJ2-3	CASSWSGGGTDTQYF	TGTGCCAGCAGCTGGAGCGGGGGCGGCACAGATACGCAGTATTTT
TRBV19	.	.	TRBJ1-2	CATSLWKEAGYTF	TGTGCCACCTCCTTGTGGAAAGAAGCAGGCTACACCTTC
TRBV28	.	TRBD2	TRBJ2-2	CASSLVAGMNTGELFF	TGTGCCAGCAGTTTAGTAGCGGGGATGAACACCGGGGAGCTGTTTTTT
TRBV9	.	.	TRBJ1-1	CASSARTVMNTEAFF	TGTGCCAGCAGCGCTAGGACAGTCATGAACACTGAAGCTTTCTTT
TRBV28	.	.	TRBJ1-1	CASSFLSEAFF	TGTGCCAGCAGTTTCTTAAGTGAAGCTTTCTTT
TRBV2	.	TRBD1	TRBJ2-3	CASSPGTGRLDTQYF	TGTGCCAGCAGTCCCGGGACAGGGAGGCTTGATACGCAGTATTTT
TRBV24-1	.	.	TRBJ2-7	CATSDAGNEQYF	TGTGCCACCAGTGACGCAGGGAACGAGCAGTACTTC
TRBV7-8	.	TRBD2	TRBJ2-1	CASSIRNSGRADEQFF	TGTGCCAGCAGCATAAGAAATAGCGGGAGGGCCGATGAGCAGTTCTTC
TRBV12-3/TRBV12-4	.	TRBD2	TRBJ2-2	CASSWGTSGANTGELFF	TGTGCCAGCAGTTGGGGGACTAGCGGGGCTAACACCGGGGAGCTGTTTTTT
TRBV28	.	TRBD1	TRBJ1-5	CATGQDNNQPQHF	TGTGCCACGGGACAGGACAACAATCAGCCCCAGCATTTT
TRBV2	.	.	TRBJ2-4	CASSGQKNIQYF	TGTGCCAGCAGTGGACAGAAAAACATTCAGTACTTC
TRBV6-6	.	.	TRBJ2-2	CASSGSSINTGELFF	TGTGCCAGCAGCGGGTCCTCAATAAACACCGGGGAGCTGTTTTTT
TRBV29-1	.	.	TRBJ1-1	CSVAGLMNTEAFF	TGCAGCGTTGCAGGGTTGATGAACACTGAAGCTTTCTTT
TRBV24-1	.	.	TRBJ2-5	CATSDPTDLRQETQYF	TGTGCCACCAGTGATCCGACTGACTTGAGGCAAGAGACCCAGTACTTC
TRBV18	.	TRBD1	TRBJ2-2	CASSPRAGQGDTGELFF	TGTGCCAGCTCACCACGGGCTGGACAGGGGGACACCGGGGAGCTGTTTTTT
TRBV5-1	.	.	TRBJ2-2	CASSLVGTPTGELFF	TGCGCCAGCAGCTTGGTCGGGACACCGACCGGGGAGCTGTTTTTT
TRBV9	.	.	TRBJ2-6	CASSPRGGDLFSGANVLTF	TGTGCCAGCAGCCCCCGGGGCGGGGACCTCTTCTCTGGGGCCAACGTCCTGACTTTC
TRBV19	once	TRBD1	TRBJ2-4	CASSLSTGGYENAKNIQYF	TGTGCCAGTAGTCTATCGACAGGGGGCTACGAAAATGCCAAAAACATTCAGTACTTC
TRBV2	.	TRBD1	TRBJ1-1	CASVATGVATEAFF	TGTGCCAGCGTGGCAACAGGGGTCGCCACTGAAGCTTTCTTT
TRBV29-1	once	TRBD1	TRBJ1-5	CSAKTGGNQPQHF	TGCAGCGCTAAAACAGGGGGAAATCAGCCCCAGCATTTT
TRBV14	.	TRBD1	TRBJ2-5	CASSPRRGLYQETQYF	TGTGCCAGCAGCCCTCGTAGGGGGCTTTACCAAGAGACCCAGTACTTC
TRBV12-3/TRBV12-4	.	.	TRBJ1-6	CASSFVGAQGSPLHF	TGTGCCAGCAGTTTCGTTGGGGCCCAGGGTTCACCCCTCCACTTT
TRBV27	.	.	TRBJ2-3	CASNRRGNTDTQYF	TGTGCCAGCAACAGGAGGGGAAACACAGATACGCAGTATTTT
TRBV5-4	.	.	TRBJ2-7	CASSLGSTYEQYF	TGTGCCAGCAGCTTGGGCTCAACCTACGAGCAGTACTTC
TRBV20-1	.	.	TRBJ1-5	CSAIRAGDLNQPQHF	TGCAGTGCTATCCGAGCAGGGGATTTGAATCAGCCCCAGCATTTT
TRBV20-1	.	.	TRBJ2-3	CSARTASTDTQYF	TGCAGTGCCAGGACAGCTAGCACAGATACGCAGTATTTT
TRBV15	once	.	TRBJ2-6	CATSKGVGANVLTF	TGTGCCACCAGCAAAGGGGTTGGGGCCAACGTCCTGACTTTC